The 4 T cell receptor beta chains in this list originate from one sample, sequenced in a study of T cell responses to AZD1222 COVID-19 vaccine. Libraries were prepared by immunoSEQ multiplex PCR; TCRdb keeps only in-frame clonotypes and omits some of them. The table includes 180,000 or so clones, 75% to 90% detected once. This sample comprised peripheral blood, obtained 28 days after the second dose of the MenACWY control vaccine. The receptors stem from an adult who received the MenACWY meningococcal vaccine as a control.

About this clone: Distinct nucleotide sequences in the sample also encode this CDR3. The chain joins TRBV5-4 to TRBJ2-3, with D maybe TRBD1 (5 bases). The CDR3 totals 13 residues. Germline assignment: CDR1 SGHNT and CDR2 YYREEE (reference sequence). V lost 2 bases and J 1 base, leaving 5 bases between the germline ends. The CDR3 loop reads CASSLQGTDTQYF. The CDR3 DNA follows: TGTGCCAGCAGCTTACAGGGCACAGATACGCAGTATTTT.

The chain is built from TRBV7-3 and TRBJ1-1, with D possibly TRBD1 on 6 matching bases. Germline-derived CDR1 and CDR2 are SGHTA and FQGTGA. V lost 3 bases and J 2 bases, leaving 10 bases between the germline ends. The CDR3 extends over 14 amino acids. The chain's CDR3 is CASSFQGRNTEAFF. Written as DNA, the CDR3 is TGTGCCAGCAGCTTCCAGGGGCGCAACACTGAAGCTTTCTTT.

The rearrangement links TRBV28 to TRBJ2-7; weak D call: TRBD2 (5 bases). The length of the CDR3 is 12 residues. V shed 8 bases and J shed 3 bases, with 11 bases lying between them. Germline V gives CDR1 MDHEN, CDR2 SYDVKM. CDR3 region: CASLSGNYEQYF. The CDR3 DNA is TGTGCCAGCCTTTCGGGGAACTACGAGCAGTACTTC.

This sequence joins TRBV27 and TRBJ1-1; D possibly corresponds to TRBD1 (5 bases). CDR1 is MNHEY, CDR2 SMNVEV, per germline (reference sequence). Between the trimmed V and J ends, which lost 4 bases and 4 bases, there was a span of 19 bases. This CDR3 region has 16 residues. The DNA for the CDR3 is TGTGCCAGCAGTTCACTAGGGGCCGTTGGGACCACTGAAGCTTTCTTT. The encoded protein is CASSSLGAVGTTEAFF.